This T cell receptor (beta chain) was profiled in a study of persistence of HIV-infected CD4 T cells. Across the whole study: Isolated cells were CMV- and HIV-1 Gag-responding CD4+ T cells. Blood samples, up to roughly 200 mL, came from multiple time points, except two leukapheresis donors sampled once.

This clone was observed a few times. Its antigen is as yet unknown. The stimulus was lysate of CMV-infected fibroblasts, about 10 ug/mL. CD40L-negative CD69-negative CD45RO-high memory CD4+ T cells were sorted as populations depleted of antigen-responding cells. Stimulated PBMCs had first been depleted of CD8+ T cells. J lost 8 bases, V lost 4 bases, and 13 bases had no gene match. The CDR3 loop spans 15 amino acids. The germline V gene encodes CDR1 LGHNA and CDR2 YNFKEQ. Overall study results and limits: Rare CMV-responding cells carrying HIV-1 proviruses were not analyzed separately for TCR.

The libraries were made with immunoSEQ version 4 in survey mode. TCRdb's table, derived via immunoSEQ multiplex PCR, lists solely in-frame clones and lacks some. The sample has some 48,000 clones; around 75% are singletons. J is TRBJ1-2 and V is TRBV4-2, with 7 bases aligning to TRBD1. The sample was CD4+ T cells sorted from PBMCs after roughly 19-hour stimulation, taken from a patient who received antiretroviral therapy. This TCR derives from an adult man with HIV who was CMV-seropositive. In nucleotides, the CDR3 is TGTGCCAGCAGCCCGTCAGAAGGGGGCGGGGGCGGCTACACCTTC. Amino acid sequence: CASSPSEGGGGGYTF.